This TCR beta chain was recorded in a study of blood T cell repertoires in COVID-19. In the study overall: PBMCs, B-cell-depleted T cells, or T cells were the source of the cDNA or gDNA that made up the material.

Those enrolled in Seattle joined during active infection and were followed longitudinally afterward. TCRdb's table, derived via immunoSEQ multiplex PCR, lists solely in-frame clones and lacks some. The sample has approximately 330,000 clones, about 91% seen once. Source material: peripheral blood. The clonotype comes from a man aged 30 to 45 with COVID-19, enrolled during active disease.

Here the CDR3 reads CASSQVARSYEQYF. The CDR3 DNA reads TGCGCCAGCAGCCAAGTCGCTAGATCCTACGAGCAGTACTTC. The chain has TRBV4-1 and TRBJ2-7; D is unresolved. V dropped 1 base and J dropped 1 base, with 8 bases sitting between them. There are 14 residues in the CDR3. Germline-derived CDR1 and CDR2 are MGHRA and YSYEKL.